This TCR beta chain was identified in a study of T-cell memory formation after mild COVID-19. Background on the study: The TCR clusters were mostly specific to one donor.

Employing constant-segment primers, 5'RACE generated TCR alpha and TCR beta cDNA libraries bearing sample barcodes and UMIs. TCRdb re-analysed the 5' RACE reads in MiXCR, keeping a single row per CDR3 protein. The sample records about 170,000 distinct CDR3 sequences, 13% being singletons. This clonotype has only a few counts. Sequencing was performed on PBMCs or a T cell subset sorted from them (not recorded which). The sequence was obtained from a man aged 18 to 35 who had mild COVID-19 (a few samples of this study predate the infection). Cell type and time point are not known.

CDR3 bases: TGTGCCAGCAGCTTAGACTACGGGACAAACACCTTC. Encoded protein: CASSLDYGTNTF. This chain connects TRBV7-2 to TRBJ1-2; D might be TRBD1 (6 bases). From germline, CDR1 is SGHTA and CDR2 FQGNSA. This CDR3 is 12 amino acids long. The V end lost 1 base, the J end lost 12 bases, and 12 bases lay between the germline ends.